This TCR beta chain came from a study of technical replicates of blood from a handful of donors. The CDR3 runs to 13 residues. Trimming cost V 0 bases and J 4 bases, with 6 bases left between them. CDR1 LNHNV and CDR2 YYDKDF come from the germline V gene (reference sequence). Measured with immunoSEQ multiplex PCR; TCRdb has only the in-frame clones, and not every one. The data contain approximately 82,000 clones, around 96% of them singletons. The material sequenced was T cells isolated from PBMCs. The sequence came from a human donor in good health. This sequence joins TRBV15 and TRBJ1-2, with D possibly being TRBD1 (6 bases). The chain's CDR3 is CATSRDRGYGYTF. CDR3 in DNA: TGTGCCACCAGCAGAGACAGGGGCTATGGCTACACCTTC.